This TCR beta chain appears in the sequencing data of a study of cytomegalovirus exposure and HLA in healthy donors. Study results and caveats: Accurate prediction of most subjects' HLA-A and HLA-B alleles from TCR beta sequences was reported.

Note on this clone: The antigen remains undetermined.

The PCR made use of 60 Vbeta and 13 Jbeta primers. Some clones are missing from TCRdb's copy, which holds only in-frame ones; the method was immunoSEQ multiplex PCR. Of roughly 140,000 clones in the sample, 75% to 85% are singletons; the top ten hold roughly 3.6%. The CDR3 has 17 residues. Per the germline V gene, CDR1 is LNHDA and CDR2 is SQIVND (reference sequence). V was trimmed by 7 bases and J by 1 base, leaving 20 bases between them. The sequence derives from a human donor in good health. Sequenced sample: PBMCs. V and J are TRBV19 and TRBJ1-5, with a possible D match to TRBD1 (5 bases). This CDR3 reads CASTFSAPAGSNQPQHF. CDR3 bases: TGTGCCAGTACCTTCTCTGCGCCGGCAGGGAGCAATCAGCCCCAGCATTTT.